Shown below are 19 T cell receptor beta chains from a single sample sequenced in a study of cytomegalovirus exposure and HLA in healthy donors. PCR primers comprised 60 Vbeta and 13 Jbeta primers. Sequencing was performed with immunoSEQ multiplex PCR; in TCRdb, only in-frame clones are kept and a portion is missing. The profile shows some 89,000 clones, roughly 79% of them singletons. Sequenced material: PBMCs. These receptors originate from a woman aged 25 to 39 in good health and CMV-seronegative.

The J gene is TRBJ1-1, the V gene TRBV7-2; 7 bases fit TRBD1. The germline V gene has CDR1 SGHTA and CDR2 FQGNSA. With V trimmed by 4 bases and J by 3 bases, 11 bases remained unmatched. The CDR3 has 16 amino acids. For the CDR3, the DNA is TGTGCCAGCAGCTCGAGATTGCTAACAGGGGACACTGAAGCTTTCTTT. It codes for CASSSRLLTGDTEAFF. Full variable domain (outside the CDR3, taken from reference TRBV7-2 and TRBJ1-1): GAGVSQSPSNKVTEKGKDVELRCDPISGHTALYWYRQSLGQGLEFLIYFQGNSAPDKSGLPSDRFSAERTGGSVSTLTIQRTQQEDSAVYLCASSSRLLTGDTEAFFGQGTRLTVV.

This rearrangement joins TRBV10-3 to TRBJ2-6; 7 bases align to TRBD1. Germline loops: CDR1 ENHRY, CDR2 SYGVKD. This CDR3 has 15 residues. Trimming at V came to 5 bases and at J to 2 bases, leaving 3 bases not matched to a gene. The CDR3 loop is CAISPTGAGANVLTF. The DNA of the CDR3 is TGTGCCATCAGTCCAACAGGGGCTGGGGCCAACGTCCTGACTTTC.

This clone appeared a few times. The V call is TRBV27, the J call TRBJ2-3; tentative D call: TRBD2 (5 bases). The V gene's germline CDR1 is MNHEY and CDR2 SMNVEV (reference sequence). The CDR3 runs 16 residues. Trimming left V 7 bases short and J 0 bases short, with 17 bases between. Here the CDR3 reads CASTTRTFPSTDTQYF. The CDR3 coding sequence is TGTGCCAGCACCACTAGGACTTTTCCTAGCACAGATACGCAGTATTTT.

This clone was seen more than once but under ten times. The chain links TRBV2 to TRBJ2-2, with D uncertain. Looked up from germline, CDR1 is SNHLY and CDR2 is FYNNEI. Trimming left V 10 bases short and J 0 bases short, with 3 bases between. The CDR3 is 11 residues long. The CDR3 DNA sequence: TGTGCCACTACGAACACCGGGGAGCTGTTTTTT. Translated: CATTNTGELFF.

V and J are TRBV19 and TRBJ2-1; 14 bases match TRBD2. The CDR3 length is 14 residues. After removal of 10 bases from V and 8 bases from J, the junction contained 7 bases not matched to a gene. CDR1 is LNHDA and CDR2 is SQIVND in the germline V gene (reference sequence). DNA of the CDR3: TGTGCCACCAGACTAGCGGGAGGGCCTCATGAGCAGTTCTTC. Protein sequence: CATRLAGGPHEQFF.

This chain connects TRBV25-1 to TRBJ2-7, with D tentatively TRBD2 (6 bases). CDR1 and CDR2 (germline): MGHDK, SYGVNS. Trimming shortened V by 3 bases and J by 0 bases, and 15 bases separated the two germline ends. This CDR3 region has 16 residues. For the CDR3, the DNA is TGTGCCAGCAGTGAGTCCGGGGCGGGGTCCTCCTACGAGCAGTACTTC. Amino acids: CASSESGAGSSYEQYF.

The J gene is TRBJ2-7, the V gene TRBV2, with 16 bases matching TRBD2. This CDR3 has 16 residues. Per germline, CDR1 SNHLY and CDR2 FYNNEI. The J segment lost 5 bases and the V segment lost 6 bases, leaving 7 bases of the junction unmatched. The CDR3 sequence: CASSLGLAGGRDEQYF. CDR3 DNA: TGTGCCAGCAGCCTGGGACTAGCGGGAGGGAGAGACGAGCAGTACTTC.

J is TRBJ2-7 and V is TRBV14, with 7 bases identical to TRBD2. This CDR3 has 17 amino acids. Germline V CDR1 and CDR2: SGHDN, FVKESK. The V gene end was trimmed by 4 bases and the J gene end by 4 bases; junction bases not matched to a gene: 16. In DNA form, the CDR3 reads TGTGCCAGCAGCCCACATACCGGGACTACCTACTCATACGAGCAGTACTTC. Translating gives CASSPHTGTTYSYEQYF.

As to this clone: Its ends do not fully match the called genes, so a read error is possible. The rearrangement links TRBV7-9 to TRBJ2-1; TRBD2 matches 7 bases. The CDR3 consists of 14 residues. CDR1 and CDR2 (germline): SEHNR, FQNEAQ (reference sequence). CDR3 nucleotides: TGTTCCAGCAGCTTGGTGGGGAGGGTCGATGAGCAGTTCTTC. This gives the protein CSSSLVGRVDEQFF. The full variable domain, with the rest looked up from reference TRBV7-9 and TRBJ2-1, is DTGVSQNPRHKITKRGQNVTFRCDPISEHNRLYWYRQTLGQGPEFLTYFQNEAQLEKSRLLSDRFSAERPKGSFSTLEIQRTEQGDSAMYLCSSSLVGRVDEQFFGPGTRLTVL.

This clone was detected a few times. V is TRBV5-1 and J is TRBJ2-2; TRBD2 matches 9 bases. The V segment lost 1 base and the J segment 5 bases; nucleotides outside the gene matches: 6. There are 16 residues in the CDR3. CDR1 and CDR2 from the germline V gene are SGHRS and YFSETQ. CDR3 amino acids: CASSLRTSGYTGELFF. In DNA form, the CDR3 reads TGCGCCAGCAGCTTGCGCACTAGCGGGTATACCGGGGAGCTGTTTTTT.

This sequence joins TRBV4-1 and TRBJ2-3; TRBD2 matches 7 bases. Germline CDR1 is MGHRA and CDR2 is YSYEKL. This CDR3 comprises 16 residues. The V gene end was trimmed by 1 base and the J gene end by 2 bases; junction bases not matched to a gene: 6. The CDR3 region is CASSQGAGRLTDTQYF. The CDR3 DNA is TGCGCCAGCAGCCAAGGAGCGGGGAGGCTCACAGATACGCAGTATTTT.

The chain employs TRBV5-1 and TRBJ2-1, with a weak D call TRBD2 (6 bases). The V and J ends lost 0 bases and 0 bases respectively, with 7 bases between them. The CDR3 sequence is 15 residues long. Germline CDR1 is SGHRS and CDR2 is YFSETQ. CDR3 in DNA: TGCGCCAGCAGCTTGGTCGGGAGCTCCTACAATGAGCAGTTCTTC. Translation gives CASSLVGSSYNEQFF.

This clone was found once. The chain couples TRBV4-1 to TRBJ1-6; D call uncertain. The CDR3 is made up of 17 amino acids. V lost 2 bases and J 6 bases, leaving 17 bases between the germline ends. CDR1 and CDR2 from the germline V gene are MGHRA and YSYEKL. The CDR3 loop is CASSQPTLGIVNSPLHF. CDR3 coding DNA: TGCGCCAGCAGCCAACCTACTTTGGGCATCGTTAATTCACCCCTCCACTTT.

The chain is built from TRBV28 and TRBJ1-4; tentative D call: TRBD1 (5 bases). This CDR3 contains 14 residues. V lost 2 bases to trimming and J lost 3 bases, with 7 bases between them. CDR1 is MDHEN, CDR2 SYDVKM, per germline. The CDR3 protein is CASSLRGSNEKLFF. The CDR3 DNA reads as TGTGCCAGCAGTTTACGGGGGTCTAATGAAAAACTGTTTTTT.

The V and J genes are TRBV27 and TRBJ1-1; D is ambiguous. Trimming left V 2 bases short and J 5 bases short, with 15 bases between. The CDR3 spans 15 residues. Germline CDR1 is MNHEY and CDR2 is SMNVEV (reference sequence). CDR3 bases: TGTGCCAGCAGTTTAGGGCAGGTTGATTGGACTGAAGCTTTCTTT. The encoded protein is CASSLGQVDWTEAFF.

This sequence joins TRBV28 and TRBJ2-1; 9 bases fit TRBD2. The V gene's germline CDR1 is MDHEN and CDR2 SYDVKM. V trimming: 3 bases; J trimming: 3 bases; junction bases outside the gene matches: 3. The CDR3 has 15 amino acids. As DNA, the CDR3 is TGTGCCAGCAGTTTCACAGCGGGAGGCTACAATGAGCAGTTCTTC. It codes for CASSFTAGGYNEQFF.

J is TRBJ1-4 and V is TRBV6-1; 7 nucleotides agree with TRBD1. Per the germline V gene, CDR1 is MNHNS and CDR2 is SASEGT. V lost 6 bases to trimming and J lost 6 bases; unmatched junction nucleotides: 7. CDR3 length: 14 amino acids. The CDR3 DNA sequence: TGTGCCAGCAGAGCCGGGACAGTCTATGAAAAACTGTTTTTT. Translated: CASRAGTVYEKLFF.

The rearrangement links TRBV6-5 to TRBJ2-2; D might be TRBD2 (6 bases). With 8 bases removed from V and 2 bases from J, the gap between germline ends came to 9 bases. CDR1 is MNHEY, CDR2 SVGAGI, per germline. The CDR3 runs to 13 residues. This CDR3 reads CASGRPNTGELFF. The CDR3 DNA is TGTGCCAGCGGGAGGCCCAACACCGGGGAGCTGTTTTTT.

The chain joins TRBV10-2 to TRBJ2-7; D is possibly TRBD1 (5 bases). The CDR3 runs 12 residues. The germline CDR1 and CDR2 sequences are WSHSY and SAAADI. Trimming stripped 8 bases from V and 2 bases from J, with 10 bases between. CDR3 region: CASRKGAYEQYF. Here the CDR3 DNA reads TGCGCCAGCCGGAAAGGGGCCTACGAGCAGTACTTC.